Listed here are 22 T cell receptor beta chains from one sample, sequenced in a study of graft-versus-host responses after intestinal transplantation (dated by TCRdb to about 2021). Libraries were built with the immunoSEQ multiplex PCR assay. TCRdb took this table from immuneACCESS and kept in-frame rearrangements with V and J called. Such tables lack part of the clones; where checked against another copy, unresolved V genes explain under half of the gap, and the rest is unexplained. In this sample the table shows roughly 14,000 clones, roughly 28% of which occur a single time. The ten largest clones take up 3% to 4.5% of the sample. According to the study, the label for this sample's time point signals: cells obtained before transplantation from donor or recipient. The sequencing used alloreactive CD4+ T cells from a mixed lymphocyte reaction culture, collected before intestinal transplant. Sample cell subset or site, as interpreted from the label and publication: CFSE-low proliferating T cells sorted from roughly six-day pre-transplant mixed lymphocyte reaction (GvH or HvG direction). All receptors come from a human patient who received an intestinal transplant.

The chain employs TRBV27 and TRBJ2-1; 7 positions match TRBD1. The CDR3 extends over 18 amino acids. V was clipped by 5 bases and J by 2 bases; unmatched bases: 15. Germline CDR1 reads MNHEY; CDR2 reads SMNVEV (reference sequence). CDR3 sequence: CASSRRQGGIQTYNEQFF. The CDR3 nucleotides are TGTGCCAGCAGTCGCCGACAGGGTGGGATCCAAACCTACAATGAGCAGTTCTTC.

This clone has just a few counts. The gene calls are TRBV6-6 and TRBJ1-4; D gene unclear. The V end lost 1 base, the J end lost 5 bases, and 8 bases lay between the germline ends. CDR1 MNHNY and CDR2 SVGAGI come from the germline V gene (reference sequence). The CDR3 is made up of 14 amino acids. CDR3 loop: CASSYLGKNEKLFF. CDR3 bases: TGTGCCAGCAGTTACTTGGGGAAGAATGAAAAACTGTTTTTT.

This sequence joins TRBV29-1 and TRBJ1-5; no firm D call. Germline V CDR1 and CDR2: SQVTM, ANQGSEA. This CDR3 has 12 residues. Trimming removed 7 bases from V and 4 bases from J, with 11 bases in between. The CDR3 reads CSARTTNQPQHF. CDR3 sequence (DNA): TGCAGCGCAAGAACGACGAATCAGCCCCAGCATTTT.

The chain couples TRBV7-2 to TRBJ2-7; D remains unclear. The germline gives CDR1 SGHTA, CDR2 FQGNSA. The V end was cut by 0 bases, the J end by 3 bases, with 6 bases between. The CDR3 spans 13 residues. The CDR3 loop is CASSLAGNYEQYF. The DNA for the CDR3 is TGTGCCAGCAGCTTAGCGGGGAACTACGAGCAGTACTTC.

The V call is TRBV10-3, the J call TRBJ1-4; no definite D call. The CDR3 runs 13 residues. The germline V and J ends were trimmed by 3 bases and 5 bases, with 7 bases remaining between them. Germline CDR1 and CDR2: ENHRY and SYGVKD. The CDR3 DNA sequence: TGTGCCATCAGTGACGGTAGAAATGAAAAACTGTTTTTT. Translating it yields CAISDGRNEKLFF.

The chain employs TRBV19 and TRBJ1-1; D unresolved. The V gene lost 6 bases and the J gene lost 7 bases, with 9 bases spanning the gap. This CDR3 is 11 amino acids long. CDR1 is LNHDA, CDR2 SQIVND, per germline (reference sequence). CDR3 in DNA: TGTGCCAGTAGACGGACTGGTGAAGCTTTCTTT. Translation: CASRRTGEAFF. The whole variable domain, filled in from reference TRBV19 and TRBJ1-1, reads DGGITQSPKYLFRKEGQNVTLSCEQNLNHDAMYWYRQDPGQGLRLIYYSQIVNDFQKGDIAEGYSVSREKKESFPLTVTSAQKNPTAFYLCASRRTGEAFFGQGTRLTVV.

In its sample, this clone was seen a few times. The chain links TRBV6-1 to TRBJ1-1, with 8 bases that match TRBD1. The CDR3 runs 15 residues. The ends lost 5 bases at V and 5 bases at J; junction bases unmatched: 10. Germline V CDR1 and CDR2: MNHNS, SASEGT. The CDR3 nucleotides are TGTGCCAGCAGTAAGCGACAGGGGCGAGGGACTGAAGCTTTCTTT. Translation: CASSKRQGRGTEAFF.

V usage is TRBV27 and J usage is TRBJ1-2; unclear D gene. The ends were cut back, 2 bases at V and 5 bases at J, with 15 bases in the middle. Germline V gene sequence: CDR1 MNHEY, CDR2 SMNVEV (reference sequence). The CDR3 extends over 15 amino acids. Here the CDR3 DNA reads TGTGCCAGCAGTTTAAGTGTTCCAGGTCCATATGGCTACACCTTC. Translated, it gives CASSLSVPGPYGYTF.

The V and J genes are TRBV15 and TRBJ2-7; 7 bases fit TRBD1. The trim removed 0 bases at V and 0 bases at J, leaving 2 bases unmatched. From germline, CDR1 is LNHNV and CDR2 YYDKDF (reference sequence). There are 15 residues in the CDR3. The CDR3 coding sequence is TGTGCCACCAGCAGAGAACAGGGGAGCTCCTACGAGCAGTACTTC. It yields the protein CATSREQGSSYEQYF.

This clone occurred a few times. The chain couples TRBV2 to TRBJ2-7; TRBD1 matches at 7 bases. Germline V gene sequence: CDR1 SNHLY, CDR2 FYNNEI. The CDR3 consists of 13 residues. Trimming at V came to 4 bases and at J to 4 bases, leaving 4 bases not matched to a gene. CDR3 nucleotide sequence: TGTGCCAGCAGTGGTACCAGGGGGTACGAGCAGTACTTC. Its translation: CASSGTRGYEQYF.

This clone counts as medium-sized. This sequence joins TRBV4-2 and TRBJ2-2, with D uncertain. The CDR3 sequence is 14 residues long. Trimming took 4 bases from V and 2 from J, leaving 8 bases between them. Germline CDR1 reads LGHNA; CDR2 reads YNFKEQ. Here the CDR3 reads CASSPQRNTGELFF. CDR3 nucleotides: TGTGCCAGCAGCCCTCAGAGAAACACCGGGGAGCTGTTTTTT.

Only a few counts were recorded for this clone. This chain uses TRBV7-6 with TRBJ2-1, with 11 bases lining up with TRBD2. Losses at the gene ends were 5 bases for V and 7 bases for J; bases not matched to a gene: 10. The CDR3 loop spans 16 amino acids. Germline V gene sequence: CDR1 SGHVS, CDR2 FNYEAQ. Written as DNA, the CDR3 is TGTGCCAGCAGCCCTCGACTAGCGGGGTTAATTAATGAGCAGTTCTTC. It specifies CASSPRLAGLINEQFF.

This clone was counted between two and nine times. CDR3 sequence: CASSTPFGSSGLAGVTDTQYF. The CDR3 DNA is TGTGCCAGTAGTACCCCTTTTGGGAGCTCTGGACTAGCGGGGGTCACAGATACGCAGTATTTT. The genes are TRBV19 and TRBJ2-3, with 13 nucleotides matching TRBD2. Germline V gives CDR1 LNHDA, CDR2 SQIVND (reference sequence). Trimming took 4 bases from V and 2 from J; bases not matched to a gene: 18. The length of the CDR3 is 21 residues.

V gene TRBV7-5 combines with J gene TRBJ1-2. TRBV7-5 is classified as a pseudogene. This CDR3 is built from 17 residues. The DNA for the CDR3 is TGTGTCAGAACCCCAGGGGGGGCGCGGATTAAGAACTATGGCTACACCTTC. Translation: CVRTPGGARIKNYGYTF.

This rearrangement joins TRBV28 to TRBJ2-5, with TRBD2 matching over 8 bases. Trimming took 3 bases from V and 5 from J; bases not matched to a gene: 8. The CDR3 loop spans 15 amino acids. Germline V gene sequence: CDR1 MDHEN, CDR2 SYDVKM. The CDR3 loop reads CASSFQTSAWETQYF. CDR3 bases: TGTGCCAGCAGTTTTCAGACTAGCGCGTGGGAGACCCAGTACTTC.

In its sample, this clone was seen a few times. This chain joins TRBV6-9 and TRBJ1-1; D possibly corresponds to TRBD1 (5 bases). Deletions cut 5 bases from V and 1 base from J, with 5 bases between. This CDR3 has 12 amino acids. Germline V gives CDR1 MNHGY, CDR2 SVAAGI. The CDR3 DNA is TGTGCCAGCAGTAGGGGGAACACTGAAGCTTTCTTT. Amino acids: CASSRGNTEAFF.

This clone occurred a few times. The chain couples TRBV6-5 to TRBJ2-1; D call uncertain. The ends were cut back, 5 bases at V and 3 bases at J, with 14 bases in the middle. This CDR3 region has 15 residues. Per germline, CDR1 MNHEY and CDR2 SVGAGI. The CDR3 DNA reads as TGTGCCAGCAGTGTCGCGACTGGTTACTACAATGAGCAGTTCTTC. It codes for CASSVATGYYNEQFF.

This clone was found a few times. CDR3 sequence: CASRLAGNEQYF. CDR3 sequence (DNA): TGTGCCAGCAGACTAGCGGGAAACGAGCAGTACTTC. The chain employs TRBV28 and TRBJ2-7, with 10 bases identical to TRBD2. The length of the CDR3 is 12 residues. The V segment lost 6 bases and the J segment 5 bases; nucleotides outside the gene matches: 1. Germline V gives CDR1 MDHEN, CDR2 SYDVKM.

About this clone: With a much larger clone just one base away, this may be a read error. The chain carries TRBV19 and TRBJ2-5; tentative D call: TRBD1 (6 bases). Judging by the DNA end, TRBJ2-7 fits better; the J call may be wrong. The CDR3 spans 16 residues. Germline loops: CDR1 LNHDA, CDR2 SQIVND (reference sequence). For the CDR3, the DNA is TGTGCCAGTAGTAGGTTCGGGACACGGAGCTCCTACGAGCAGTACTTC. Its protein product is CASSRFGTRSSYEQYF.

This sequence joins TRBV6-5 and TRBJ1-1; D is unclear. Trimming left V 7 bases short and J 2 bases short, with 14 bases between. The CDR3 loop spans 14 amino acids. The V gene's germline CDR1 is MNHEY and CDR2 SVGAGI. CDR3 sequence (DNA): TGTGCCAGCAATGGAAGAAGGGTCAACACTGAAGCTTTCTTT. This encodes CASNGRRVNTEAFF.

The chain has TRBV4-1 and TRBJ1-5; D is unclear. V lost 0 bases, J lost 0 bases, and 6 bases lay in between. The germline CDR1 and CDR2 sequences are MGHRA and YSYEKL. This CDR3 has 15 residues. As DNA, the CDR3 is TGCGCCAGCAGCCAAGATGGGGTTAGCAATCAGCCCCAGCATTTT. It yields the protein CASSQDGVSNQPQHF.

This clone is termed medium-sized. In DNA, the CDR3 is TGTGCCAGCAGCCGACACTATGGCTACACCTTC. Protein: CASSRHYGYTF. V gene TRBV11-2 combines with J gene TRBJ1-2; D is unclear. The V end was cut by 5 bases, the J end by 3 bases, with 4 bases between. This CDR3 region has 11 residues. Germline V gene lookup returns CDR1 SGHAT and CDR2 FQNNGV. Together with reference TRBV11-2 and TRBJ1-2, the CDR3 gives the full variable domain: EAGVAQSPRYKIIEKRQSVAFWCNPISGHATLYWYQQILGQGPKLLIQFQNNGVVDDSQLPKDRFSAERLKGVDSTLKIQPAKLEDSAVYLCASSRHYGYTFGSGTRLTVV.